The 32 T cell receptor beta chains listed next were all sequenced from one sample in a study of Ad26.COV2.S vaccination and SARS-CoV-2 variants. Assay used: immunoSEQ multiplex PCR; TCRdb lists only in-frame clones, some missing. Here the sample spans approximately 280,000 clones, around 87% being singletons. Treatment here: about 20 received Ad26.COV2.S at low or high dose, single or two shots; five or six received placebo; per-sample allocation not given. Specimens were obtained on day 63 following the first vaccine or placebo injection. The sequences come from peripheral blood, collected in a trial of Ad26.COV2.S vaccine versus placebo. These receptors came from a person between 18 and 60 years old who received the Ad26.COV2.S COVID-19 vaccine or a placebo.

The CDR3 region is CASSISGTGLQYF. DNA of the CDR3: TGTGCCAGTAGTATTTCTGGGACAGGTCTTCAGTACTTC. The V call is TRBV19, the J call TRBJ2-4; 8 bases align to TRBD1. V shed 3 bases and J 11 bases; nucleotides not matched to a gene: 6. There are 13 residues in the CDR3. Germline V gene data show CDR1 as LNHDA and CDR2 as SQIVND (reference sequence).

This chain uses TRBV7-6 with TRBJ1-5, with unresolved D. From germline, CDR1 is SGHVS and CDR2 FNYEAQ. V lost 1 base and J lost 7, with 5 bases in between. This CDR3 comprises 12 residues. CDR3 sequence (DNA): TGTGCCAGCAGCTTAGAAGGGCAGCCCCAGCATTTT. Translated: CASSLEGQPQHF.

This chain links TRBV18 with TRBJ1-3, with TRBD1 identical over 9 bases. The CDR3 covers 16 residues. Germline V gene lookup returns CDR1 KGHSH and CDR2 LQKENI. V dropped 3 bases and J dropped 0; count of bases not matched to a gene: 3. The CDR3, as DNA: TGTGCCAGCTCACCGGGGACAGGGCTCTCTGGAAACACCATATATTTT. Translation: CASSPGTGLSGNTIYF.

This clone has only a few counts. V is TRBV5-6 and J is TRBJ1-6; weak D call: TRBD1 (5 bases). In germline, CDR1 is SGHDT, CDR2 YYEEEE. The V end lost 3 bases, the J end lost 10 bases, and 11 bases lay between the germline ends. CDR3 length equals 13 residues. This CDR3 reads CASSWGPESPLHF. The CDR3 coding sequence is TGTGCCAGCAGCTGGGGACCTGAATCACCCCTCCACTTT.

This rearrangement joins TRBV4-1 to TRBJ2-7, with D perhaps given as TRBD1 or TRBD2 (5 bases each). Germline-derived CDR1 and CDR2 are MGHRA and YSYEKL. This CDR3 region has 14 residues. The V and J ends lost 4 bases and 5 bases respectively, with 15 bases between them. CDR3 in amino acids: CASSLRDRWDEQYF. In DNA, the CDR3 is TGCGCCAGCAGCCTACGGGACCGATGGGACGAGCAGTACTTC.

The chain links TRBV5-1 to TRBJ1-1; perhaps TRBD1 as D (6 bases). Germline values: CDR1 SGHRS, CDR2 YFSETQ. The CDR3 extends over 16 amino acids. Trimming took 3 bases from V and 0 from J, leaving 15 bases between them. The CDR3 DNA reads TGCGCCAGCAGCTCTCTTCCAGGGGTCATGAACACTGAAGCTTTCTTT. Encoded protein: CASSSLPGVMNTEAFF.

The chain uses TRBV4-3 and TRBJ2-1; the D gene is possibly TRBD1 (5 bases). The CDR3 loop spans 17 amino acids. V lost 0 bases and J lost 5, with 17 bases in between. Germline CDR1 reads LGHNA; CDR2 reads YSLEER. The CDR3 nucleotides are TGCGCCAGCAGCCAAGATGGACGGCAGGGAAGCCACAATGAGCAGTTCTTC. As protein: CASSQDGRQGSHNEQFF.

This clone was found a few times. The rearrangement links TRBV7-9 to TRBJ1-1, with D perhaps TRBD1 (5 bases). The CDR3 has 12 residues. V was cut by 5 bases and J by 3 bases, with 7 bases left in between. Germline V gene sequence: CDR1 SEHNR, CDR2 FQNEAQ (reference sequence). The CDR3 spells CASSGGDTEAFF. In DNA form, the CDR3 reads TGTGCCAGCAGCGGAGGGGACACTGAAGCTTTCTTT.

The chain couples TRBV5-4 to TRBJ2-1; the D is unclear. Germline CDR1 SGHNT, CDR2 YYREEE (reference sequence). The CDR3 contains 15 residues. The ends were cut back, 2 bases at V and 2 bases at J, with 11 bases in the middle. The CDR3 bases are TGTGCCAGCAGCTTCCGGGCAGGCGCCTACAATGAGCAGTTCTTC. Amino acids: CASSFRAGAYNEQFF.

The genes are TRBV2 and TRBJ2-5; 9 bases are a match to TRBD2. CDR3 length equals 12 residues. Germline trimming cut 6 bases from V and 4 bases from J; bases unmatched to any gene: 0. CDR1 and CDR2 from the germline V gene are SNHLY and FYNNEI. CDR3 sequence (DNA): TGTGCCAGCAGGGGACTAGCAGAGACCCAGTACTTC. It translates to CASRGLAETQYF.

The chain links TRBV29-1 to TRBJ1-2, with 9 bases fitting TRBD1. Losses at the gene ends were 7 bases for V and 8 bases for J; bases not matched to a gene: 5. The CDR3 consists of 11 residues. CDR1 is SQVTM, CDR2 ANQGSEA, per germline. The CDR3 sequence is CSGGQGPGYTF. Here the CDR3 DNA reads TGCAGCGGGGGACAGGGACCCGGCTACACCTTC.

The V call is TRBV19, the J call TRBJ1-5; D remains unclear. The CDR3 spans 13 residues. CDR1 is LNHDA and CDR2 is SQIVND in the germline V gene (reference sequence). Trimming took 8 bases from V and 0 from J, leaving 8 bases between them. The CDR3 loop reads CASLQHSNQPQHF. The CDR3 DNA sequence: TGTGCCAGTCTACAGCATAGCAATCAGCCCCAGCATTTT.

The chain recombines TRBV5-4 with TRBJ1-2, with 8 positions matching TRBD1. The germline CDR1 and CDR2 sequences are SGHNT and YYREEE (reference sequence). The CDR3 contains 15 residues. V gave up 0 bases and J gave up 1 base; unmatched junction bases: 2. The CDR3 is CASSLGQGINYGYTF. CDR3 nucleotides: TGTGCCAGCAGCTTGGGACAGGGGATTAACTATGGCTACACCTTC.

V gene TRBV5-1 combines with J gene TRBJ2-7; the D is unclear. This CDR3 spans 14 amino acids. The germline gives CDR1 SGHRS, CDR2 YFSETQ. Trimming removed 0 bases at V and 2 bases at J, with 9 bases between. The CDR3 is CASSLVWGPYEQYF. DNA of the CDR3: TGCGCCAGCAGCTTGGTGTGGGGTCCCTACGAGCAGTACTTC. The variable domain in full, completed from reference TRBV5-1 and TRBJ2-7, reads KAGVTQTPRYLIKTRGQQVTLSCSPISGHRSVSWYQQTPGQGLQFLFEYFSETQRNKGNFPGRFSGRQFSNSRSEMNVSTLELGDSALYLCASSLVWGPYEQYFGPGTRLTVT.

V usage is TRBV2 and J usage is TRBJ2-1; D is undetermined. Germline loops: CDR1 SNHLY, CDR2 FYNNEI. V lost 6 bases and J 0 bases, leaving 24 bases between the germline ends. The CDR3 consists of 19 residues. CDR3 bases: TGTGCCAGCAGGCGTTCTTATCGGACCCTCCGGAGCTCCTACAATGAGCAGTTCTTC. As protein: CASRRSYRTLRSSYNEQFF.

The V call is TRBV6-2 or TRBV6-3, the J call TRBJ1-6; D is possibly TRBD1 (6 bases). Germline loops: CDR1 MNHEY, CDR2 SVGEGT. Trimming stripped 5 bases from V and 7 bases from J, with 15 bases between. This CDR3 contains 15 residues. This chain's CDR3 is CASSAPGQGNSPLHF. The DNA for the CDR3 is TGTGCCAGCAGTGCACCGGGACAAGGAAATTCACCCCTCCACTTT.

V gene TRBV5-1 combines with J gene TRBJ2-7; 9 bases fit TRBD1. The CDR3 totals 18 residues. Germline lookup yields CDR1 SGHRS and CDR2 YFSETQ. V shed 4 bases and J 1 base; nucleotides not matched to a gene: 15. The CDR3 region has the DNA TGCGCCAGCAGCCCGAACCGATGGAAACAGGGGGCTTCCTACGAGCAGTACTTC. Amino acid sequence: CASSPNRWKQGASYEQYF.

This chain links TRBV5-1 with TRBJ2-7; 10 nucleotides agree with TRBD2. The germline V gene encodes CDR1 SGHRS and CDR2 YFSETQ. CDR3 length: 11 amino acids. Unmatched junction bases numbered 0, after V lost 8 bases and J lost 4 bases. The CDR3: CARTSGYEQYF. CDR3 DNA: TGCGCCAGGACTAGCGGGTACGAGCAGTACTTC.

The chain uses TRBV5-8 and TRBJ2-5; D uncertain. The V end was cut by 2 bases, the J end by 4 bases, with 3 bases between. Per germline, CDR1 SGHTS and CDR2 YDEGEE. The CDR3 covers 11 residues. The CDR3 sequence is CASSLRETQYF. In DNA, the CDR3 is TGTGCCAGCAGCTTACGAGAGACCCAGTACTTC.

This chain links TRBV9 with TRBJ2-3, with TRBD2 as a possible D gene (5 bases). Germline V gene data show CDR1 as SGDLS and CDR2 as YYNGEE. Trimming removed 0 bases at V and 4 bases at J, with 6 bases between. The CDR3 sequence is 13 residues long. DNA of the CDR3: TGTGCCAGCAGCGTAGGGGGAGCAGATACGCAGTATTTT. Amino acids: CASSVGGADTQYF.

This clone was observed a few times. A read error may produce the germline difference seen at one junction end. The chain employs TRBV5-1 and TRBJ1-5; no definite D call. The CDR3 covers 12 residues. Germline assignment: CDR1 SGHRS and CDR2 YFSETQ. Here the CDR3 reads CASSLAKAAPAF. The CDR3 coding sequence is TGCGCCAGCAGCTTGGCCAAGGCAGCCCCAGCATTT.

V gene TRBV6-5 combines with J gene TRBJ1-5, with D uncertain. The CDR3 runs 13 residues. Germline CDR1 MNHEY, CDR2 SVGAGI. V was trimmed by 6 bases and J by 5 bases, leaving 11 bases between them. The chain's CDR3 is CASRPVVDQPQHF. CDR3 nucleotide sequence: TGTGCCAGCAGGCCTGTGGTGGATCAGCCCCAGCATTTT.

The chain carries TRBV9 and TRBJ1-2; D is possibly TRBD1 (5 bases). Germline V gene data show CDR1 as SGDLS and CDR2 as YYNGEE. The CDR3 covers 14 residues. The V gene lost 0 bases and the J gene lost 5 bases, with 11 bases spanning the gap. The CDR3 DNA follows: TGTGCCAGCAGCGTAGGAGGGACGGCATATGGCTACACCTTC. Its protein product is CASSVGGTAYGYTF.

This chain joins TRBV6-4 and TRBJ2-1; 11 nucleotides agree with TRBD2. Germline CDR1 is MRHNA and CDR2 is SNTAGT. V was pared by 4 bases and J by 4 bases, with 0 bases of the junction left unmatched. The CDR3 is 14 residues long. The CDR3 DNA reads TGTGCCAGCAGTGGACTAGCGGGATACAATGAGCAGTTCTTC. It translates to CASSGLAGYNEQFF.

J is TRBJ2-3 and V is TRBV13; 14 positions agree with TRBD2. Per the germline V gene, CDR1 is PRHDT and CDR2 is FYEKMQ (reference sequence). The CDR3 covers 19 residues. The J segment lost 2 bases and the V segment lost 4 bases, leaving 11 bases of the junction unmatched. The DNA for the CDR3 is TGTGCCAGCAGCTCCCCACCGGTGACTAGCGGGGGGGCCACAGATACGCAGTATTTT. The encoded protein is CASSSPPVTSGGATDTQYF.

This chain uses TRBV5-1 with TRBJ2-7; D is uncertain. V was shortened by 0 bases and J by 3 bases, with 7 bases between the two germline ends. The germline gives CDR1 SGHRS, CDR2 YFSETQ. This CDR3 region has 13 residues. CDR3 coding DNA: TGCGCCAGCAGCTTGGACACTCTCTACGAGCAGTACTTC. Protein: CASSLDTLYEQYF. The entire variable domain, with the rest obtained from reference TRBV5-1 and TRBJ2-7, is as follows: KAGVTQTPRYLIKTRGQQVTLSCSPISGHRSVSWYQQTPGQGLQFLFEYFSETQRNKGNFPGRFSGRQFSNSRSEMNVSTLELGDSALYLCASSLDTLYEQYFGPGTRLTVT.

The chain carries TRBV3-1 (or the pseudogene TRBV3-2) and TRBJ1-2; TRBD1 aligns across 9 bases. The CDR3 has 18 amino acids. Germline V gene sequence: CDR1 LGHDT, CDR2 YNNKEL (reference sequence). Losses at the gene ends were 0 bases for V and 4 bases for J; bases not matched to a gene: 12. CDR3 DNA sequence: TGTGCCAGCAGCCAAGAGCGGGGACAGGGACGTAATTGCTATGGCTACACCTTC. Protein product: CASSQERGQGRNCYGYTF.

V is TRBV6-5 and J is TRBJ2-3, with 7 bases fitting TRBD1. V trimming: 6 bases; J trimming: 5 bases; junction bases outside the gene matches: 2. The CDR3 is 12 amino acids. Germline V gene data show CDR1 as MNHEY and CDR2 as SVGAGI. CDR3 sequence: CASSRQGDTQYF. The CDR3 nucleotides read TGTGCCAGCAGCAGACAGGGAGATACGCAGTATTTT.

As to this clone: Germline is not matched at one junction end, which may reflect a read error. The chain carries TRBV4-3 and TRBJ1-2; 7 nucleotides line up with TRBD1. CDR3 size: 13 residues. Germline assignment: CDR1 LGHNA and CDR2 YSLEER. CDR3 in DNA: TGCGCCAGCAGCCAAGATCCCGAGGGACAGCCCTCCTTC. Its translation is CASSQDPEGQPSF.

A single count supports this clone. This chain connects TRBV7-8 to TRBJ2-5; 12 positions agree with TRBD2. The CDR3 extends over 17 amino acids. The J segment lost 5 bases and the V segment lost 0 bases, leaving 7 bases of the junction unmatched. Per the germline V gene, CDR1 is SGHVS and CDR2 is FQNEAQ. CDR3: CASSLALAGGRGETQYF. The CDR3 nucleotides read TGTGCCAGCAGCTTAGCACTAGCGGGGGGCCGGGGGGAGACCCAGTACTTC.

This chain uses TRBV11-2 with TRBJ1-1, with 7 positions matching TRBD1. CDR1 SGHAT and CDR2 FQNNGV come from the germline V gene. The length of the CDR3 is 14 residues. J gave up 4 bases and V 5 bases, and 7 bases lay outside the gene matches. CDR3 bases: TGTGCCAGCAGCCCAGTAACAGGGGTCACTGAAGCTTTCTTT. Amino acid sequence: CASSPVTGVTEAFF.

The chain couples TRBV6-2 or TRBV6-3 to TRBJ2-1, with unresolved D. The V end lost 2 bases, the J end lost 4 bases, and 12 bases lay between the germline ends. The CDR3 is 15 amino acids. The germline CDR1 and CDR2 sequences are MNHEY and SVGEGT. The CDR3 sequence is CASSYPQLAYNEQFF. The DNA of the CDR3 is TGTGCCAGCAGTTACCCACAGTTAGCTTACAATGAGCAGTTCTTC.